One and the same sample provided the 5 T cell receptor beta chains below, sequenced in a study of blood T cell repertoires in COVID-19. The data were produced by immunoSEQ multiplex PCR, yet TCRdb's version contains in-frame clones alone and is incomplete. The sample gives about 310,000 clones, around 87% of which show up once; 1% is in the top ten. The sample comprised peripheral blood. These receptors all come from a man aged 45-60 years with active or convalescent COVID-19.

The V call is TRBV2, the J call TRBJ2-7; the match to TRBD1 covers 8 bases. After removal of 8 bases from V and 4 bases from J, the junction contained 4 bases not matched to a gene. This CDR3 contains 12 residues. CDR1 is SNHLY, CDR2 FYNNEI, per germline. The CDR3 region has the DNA TGTGCCAGCCTACAGGGGGAATACGAGCAGTACTTC. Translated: CASLQGEYEQYF.

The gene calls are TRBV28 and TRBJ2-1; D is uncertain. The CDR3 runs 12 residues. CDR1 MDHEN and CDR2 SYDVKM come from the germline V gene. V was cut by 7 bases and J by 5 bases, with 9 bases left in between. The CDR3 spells CASNQEDNEQFF. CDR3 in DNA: TGTGCCAGCAACCAGGAAGACAATGAGCAGTTCTTC.

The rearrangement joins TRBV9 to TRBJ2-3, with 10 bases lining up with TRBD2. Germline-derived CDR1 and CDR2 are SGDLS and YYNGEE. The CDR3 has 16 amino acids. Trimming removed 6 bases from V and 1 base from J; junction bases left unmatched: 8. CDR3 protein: CASTITGTSGTDTQYF. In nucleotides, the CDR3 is TGTGCCAGCACCATCACCGGGACTAGCGGCACAGATACGCAGTATTTT.

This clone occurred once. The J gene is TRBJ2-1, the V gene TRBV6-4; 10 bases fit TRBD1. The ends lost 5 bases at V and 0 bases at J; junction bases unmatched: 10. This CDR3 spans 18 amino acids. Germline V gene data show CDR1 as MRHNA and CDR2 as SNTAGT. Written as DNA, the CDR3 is TGTGCCAGCAGTCTTCGGACAGGGGGATTCGGCTCCTACAATGAGCAGTTCTTC. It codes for CASSLRTGGFGSYNEQFF.

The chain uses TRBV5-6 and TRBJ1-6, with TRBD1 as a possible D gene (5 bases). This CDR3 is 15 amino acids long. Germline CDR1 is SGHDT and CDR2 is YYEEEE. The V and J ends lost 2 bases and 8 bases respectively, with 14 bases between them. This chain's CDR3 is CASSLMTGGDSPLHF. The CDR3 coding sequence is TGTGCCAGCAGCTTAATGACGGGGGGGGATTCACCCCTCCACTTT.